The T cell receptor (beta chain) under discussion was sequenced for a study of T cells in Graves' hyperthyroidism and ophthalmopathy. The investigators amplified TCR beta CDR3 regions from RNA transcripts. First-round RT-PCR targeting the TCR CDR3 was performed with the HTBI primer set. TCRdb reprocessed the multiplex PCR reads via MiXCR and lists one record per CDR3 protein. The sample shows over 450,000 distinct CDR3 sequences, 13% to 15% of them seen only once. J was trimmed by 5 bases and V by 0 bases; bases with no gene match: 10. The length of the CDR3 is 16 residues. Germline assignment: CDR1 SQVTM and CDR2 ANQGSEA. The diagnostic basis comprised clinical symptoms, serum thyroxine and TRAb, thyroid ultrasound and orbital computed tomography. To note about this clonotype: A much larger clone lies a single base off, so this may be a read error.

The sequenced sample consisted of blood. J is TRBJ2-5 and V is TRBV29-1; 9 bases fit TRBD2. This sequence originates from a woman aged 18-35 years with Graves' hyperthyroidism. For the CDR3, the DNA is TGCAGCGTTGAAGATGAGCGGGAGGAGGGCCATGAGACCCAGTACTTC. Its translation: CSVEDEREEGHETQYF.